These 31 T cell receptor beta chains were all obtained from the same sample, sequenced in a study of blood T cell repertoires in COVID-19. The table came from immunoSEQ multiplex PCR; TCRdb's copy has only in-frame clones and leaves some out. The profile shows around 400,000 clones, roughly 89% of them singletons. Material: PBMCs or T cells enriched from blood (not recorded which). The source of these receptors is a woman in her 30s who had recovered from COVID-19.

This clone was seen only once. The chain uses TRBV2 and TRBJ1-2; D gene ambiguous. Germline CDR1 is SNHLY and CDR2 is FYNNEI. Trimming left V 5 bases short and J 1 base short, with 17 bases between. This CDR3 spans 16 amino acids. Written as DNA, the CDR3 is TGTGCCAGCAGTCCCACTTCTCAGGCTAATAACTATGGCTACACCTTC. Its translation: CASSPTSQANNYGYTF.

V gene TRBV6-2 or TRBV6-3 combines with J gene TRBJ1-5, with D possibly TRBD1 on 6 matching bases. V lost 6 bases, J lost 0 bases, and 12 bases lay in between. Looked up from germline, CDR1 is MNHEY and CDR2 is SVGEGT. The CDR3 length is 15 residues. The CDR3 protein is CASSPDRISNQPQHF. The CDR3 DNA follows: TGTGCCAGCAGCCCTGACAGGATTAGCAATCAGCCCCAGCATTTT.

J is TRBJ2-7 and V is TRBV2; D might be TRBD1 (6 bases). The germline CDR1 and CDR2 sequences are SNHLY and FYNNEI. The CDR3 has 14 residues. V gave up 5 bases and J gave up 2 bases, with 13 bases separating them. CDR3 sequence: CASSTGSSAYEQYF. The CDR3 DNA sequence: TGTGCCAGCAGTACAGGGTCTTCCGCCTACGAGCAGTACTTC.

J is TRBJ2-2 and V is TRBV9, with TRBD2 matching over 10 bases. CDR1 SGDLS and CDR2 YYNGEE come from the germline V gene. The CDR3 covers 16 residues. After removal of 0 bases from V and 5 bases from J, the junction contained 4 bases not matched to a gene. CDR3 region: CASSVVLAGVTGELFF. CDR3 coding DNA: TGTGCCAGCAGCGTAGTTCTAGCGGGAGTAACCGGGGAGCTGTTTTTT.

The chain carries TRBV27 and TRBJ2-7, with 7 bases fitting TRBD1. The CDR3 has 14 amino acids. J gave up 5 bases and V 4 bases, and 8 bases lay outside the gene matches. Looked up from germline, CDR1 is MNHEY and CDR2 is SMNVEV (reference sequence). The CDR3 nucleotides are TGTGCCAGCAGTTCCCACAGGGGCCCGGACGAGCAGTACTTC. Residues: CASSSHRGPDEQYF.

The chain combines TRBV5-1 with TRBJ2-2, with 11 bases aligning to TRBD2. Germline trimming cut 4 bases from V and 0 bases from J; bases unmatched to any gene: 8. This CDR3 has 18 amino acids. Germline V gene sequence: CDR1 SGHRS, CDR2 YFSETQ. CDR3 amino acids: CASSLRTSGYANTGELFF. The CDR3 coding sequence is TGCGCCAGCAGCCTACGGACTAGCGGGTACGCGAACACCGGGGAGCTGTTTTTT.

The chain recombines TRBV12-5 with TRBJ1-3; TRBD1 is a possible D gene (5 bases). The germline V gene has CDR1 LGHNT and CDR2 FRNRAP. The ends were cut back, 0 bases at V and 3 bases at J, with 18 bases in the middle. The CDR3 covers 18 residues. CDR3 amino acids: CASGLVLPLQAYGNTIYF. CDR3 in DNA: TGTGCTAGTGGTTTGGTACTCCCGTTACAGGCTTATGGAAACACCATATATTTT.

The J gene is TRBJ2-2, the V gene TRBV10-1, with 7 bases identical to TRBD1. Germline V lookup: CDR1 WNHNN, CDR2 SYGVQD (reference sequence). V dropped 6 bases and J dropped 0; count of bases not matched to a gene: 4. The CDR3 has 15 residues. DNA of the CDR3: TGCGCCAGCAGCAGGGACAGTGCGAACACCGGGGAGCTGTTTTTT. It codes for CASSRDSANTGELFF.

The rearrangement links TRBV2 to TRBJ1-1; perhaps TRBD1 as D (5 bases). The CDR3 length is 13 residues. The V gene's germline CDR1 is SNHLY and CDR2 FYNNEI. Trimming left V 7 bases short and J 2 bases short, with 11 bases between. CDR3 in DNA: TGTGCCAGCACAAGACAGATAAACACTGAAGCTTTCTTT. Residues: CASTRQINTEAFF.

V usage is TRBV2 and J usage is TRBJ1-5; 7 bases line up with TRBD1. CDR3 size: 14 residues. With 7 bases clipped from V and 6 bases from J, the junction kept 9 bases outside the gene matches. Germline CDR1 and CDR2: SNHLY and FYNNEI. Here the CDR3 DNA reads TGTGCCAGCACTTTAGAACAGGGGAGTCAGCCCCAGCATTTT. It encodes CASTLEQGSQPQHF. Drawing the rest from reference TRBV2 and TRBJ1-5, the complete variable domain is EPEVTQTPSHQVTQMGQEVILRCVPISNHLYFYWYRQILGQKVEFLVSFYNNEISEKSEIFDDQFSVERPDGSNFTLKIRSTKLEDSAMYFCASTLEQGSQPQHFGDGTRLSIL.

This chain connects TRBV18 to TRBJ1-2; D is uncertain. The length of the CDR3 is 12 residues. The V gene's germline CDR1 is KGHSH and CDR2 LQKENI. Trimming removed 2 bases at V and 6 bases at J, with 7 bases between. In DNA, the CDR3 is TGTGCCAGCTCACCAGAGAGGGATGGCTACACCTTC. Translated: CASSPERDGYTF.

CDR3 nucleotides: TGTGCCAGCTCACCATGGGACTCACCTGGGACTGAAGCTTTCTTT. Translation: CASSPWDSPGTEAFF. V and J are TRBV18 and TRBJ1-1; D may be TRBD1 (5 bases). With 2 bases removed from V and 5 bases from J, the gap between germline ends came to 15 bases. The germline CDR1 and CDR2 sequences are KGHSH and LQKENI. The CDR3 extends over 15 amino acids.

The rearrangement links TRBV6-1 to TRBJ2-1; D may be TRBD2 (6 bases). V was shortened by 2 bases and J by 3 bases, with 14 bases between the two germline ends. Germline CDR1 reads MNHNS; CDR2 reads SASEGT. The CDR3 contains 16 residues. As DNA, the CDR3 is TGTGCCAGCAGTGAACTCCGGGGGTCCGGCTACAATGAGCAGTTCTTC. It encodes CASSELRGSGYNEQFF.

This clone has only a few counts. The chain links TRBV3-1 (or the pseudogene TRBV3-2) to TRBJ1-6; no reliable D call. CDR1 and CDR2 from the germline V gene are LGHDT and YNNKEL (reference sequence). Trimming shortened V by 0 bases and J by 13 bases, and 10 bases separated the two germline ends. The CDR3 sequence is 13 residues long. CDR3 DNA: TGTGCCAGCAGCCAAGATTTGCGACTTCCCCTCCACTTT. Protein: CASSQDLRLPLHF.

The genes are TRBV29-1 and TRBJ2-2; D is undetermined. Deletions cut 4 bases from V and 3 bases from J, with 9 bases between. Germline V gives CDR1 SQVTM, CDR2 ANQGSEA. This CDR3 spans 13 amino acids. Here the CDR3 reads CSVGQTYTGELFF. DNA for the CDR3: TGCAGCGTTGGGCAGACATACACCGGGGAGCTGTTTTTT.

J is TRBJ2-2 and V is TRBV5-1; 11 bases align to TRBD2. Trimming removed 6 bases from V and 5 bases from J; junction bases left unmatched: 6. The length of the CDR3 is 15 residues. Germline V lookup: CDR1 SGHRS, CDR2 YFSETQ. CDR3 nucleotide sequence: TGCGCCAGCAACCCCCTAGCGGGGGGAACCGGGGAGCTGTTTTTT. As protein: CASNPLAGGTGELFF. Full variable domain (rest looked up from reference TRBV5-1 and TRBJ2-2): KAGVTQTPRYLIKTRGQQVTLSCSPISGHRSVSWYQQTPGQGLQFLFEYFSETQRNKGNFPGRFSGRQFSNSRSEMNVSTLELGDSALYLCASNPLAGGTGELFFGEGSRLTVL.

The chain employs TRBV12-3 or TRBV12-4 and TRBJ1-2; TRBD1 might be the D (5 bases). Trimming took 2 bases from V and 8 from J, leaving 6 bases between them. The CDR3 covers 11 residues. CDR3 DNA: TGTGCCAGCAGTTTATCAGGGGGCTACACCTTC. It translates to CASSLSGGYTF.

The chain employs TRBV3-1 (or the pseudogene TRBV3-2) and TRBJ1-2; no clear D. This CDR3 contains 15 residues. The ends were cut back, 1 base at V and 2 bases at J, with 11 bases in the middle. Per germline, CDR1 LGHDT and CDR2 YNNKEL (reference sequence). The CDR3 loop reads CASSQGGRENYGYTF. As DNA, the CDR3 is TGTGCCAGCAGCCAAGGCGGCAGAGAAAACTATGGCTACACCTTC.

The rearrangement uses TRBV7-9 and TRBJ1-1; D may be TRBD1 (6 bases). The germline gives CDR1 SEHNR, CDR2 FQNEAQ (reference sequence). V dropped 5 bases and J dropped 0 bases, with 19 bases sitting between them. The CDR3 contains 17 residues. The CDR3 is CASSRGASGTVNTEAFF. In nucleotides, the CDR3 is TGTGCCAGCAGCCGGGGGGCCTCCGGGACCGTGAACACTGAAGCTTTCTTT. The full variable domain, with the rest looked up from reference TRBV7-9 and TRBJ1-1, is DTGVSQNPRHKITKRGQNVTFRCDPISEHNRLYWYRQTLGQGPEFLTYFQNEAQLEKSRLLSDRFSAERPKGSFSTLEIQRTEQGDSAMYLCASSRGASGTVNTEAFFGQGTRLTVV.

The CDR3 DNA reads as TGTGCCAGCAGCCCAGCGGGCAGTCCGAATCAGCCCCAGCATTTT. This encodes CASSPAGSPNQPQHF. The chain joins TRBV27 to TRBJ1-5; D is ambiguous. The CDR3 is 15 residues long. Germline values: CDR1 MNHEY, CDR2 SMNVEV (reference sequence). The V and J ends lost 6 bases and 4 bases respectively, with 16 bases between them.

The chain is built from TRBV11-2 and TRBJ2-1; 8 bases align to TRBD1. Germline V CDR1 and CDR2: SGHAT, FQNNGV. The CDR3 sequence is 17 residues long. Losses at the gene ends were 1 base for V and 8 bases for J; bases not matched to a gene: 13. CDR3 bases: TGTGCCAGCAGCTTAGGCATGGGGCAGGGGGCCTTCGATGAGCAGTTCTTC. Its translation: CASSLGMGQGAFDEQFF.

This clone came up a few times. CDR3 sequence reads: CASTPTSGIYEQYF. The CDR3 DNA reads TGTGCCAGCACCCCGACTAGCGGGATCTACGAGCAGTACTTC. The chain combines TRBV6-5 with TRBJ2-7; TRBD2 matches at 11 bases. CDR1 is MNHEY and CDR2 is SVGAGI in the germline V gene. The J segment lost 3 bases and the V segment lost 7 bases, leaving 5 bases of the junction unmatched. The CDR3 extends over 14 amino acids.

J is TRBJ1-2 and V is TRBV5-1, with a possible D match to TRBD1 (5 bases). There are 15 residues in the CDR3. Germline CDR1 and CDR2: SGHRS and YFSETQ. Trimming stripped 5 bases from V and 5 bases from J, with 19 bases between. Here the CDR3 reads CASSIGPGELYGYTF. CDR3 sequence (DNA): TGCGCCAGCAGTATAGGGCCGGGGGAACTATATGGCTACACCTTC.

The rearrangement links TRBV28 to TRBJ1-1, with TRBD1 as a possible D gene (5 bases). Looked up from germline, CDR1 is MDHEN and CDR2 is SYDVKM. Between the trimmed V and J ends, which lost 2 bases and 4 bases, there was a span of 14 bases. There are 15 residues in the CDR3. The chain's CDR3 is CASSLIGLGGTEAFF. CDR3 in DNA: TGTGCCAGCAGTTTAATAGGACTGGGGGGCACTGAAGCTTTCTTT.

This clone was seen a single time. The chain couples TRBV6-5 to TRBJ1-2; D perhaps matches TRBD1 (5 bases). The V end was cut by 8 bases, the J end by 3 bases, with 16 bases between. This CDR3 contains 14 residues. CDR1 and CDR2 (germline): MNHEY, SVGAGI. The CDR3: CASLRDSKHYGYTF. The CDR3 DNA follows: TGTGCCAGCCTGAGAGACAGCAAGCACTATGGCTACACCTTC.

The genes are TRBV5-1 and TRBJ1-1; D is ambiguous. V lost 0 bases to trimming and J lost 1 base, with 10 bases between them. The CDR3 totals 15 residues. CDR1 SGHRS and CDR2 YFSETQ come from the germline V gene. The CDR3 loop is CASSLGRQTNTEAFF. CDR3 nucleotide sequence: TGCGCCAGCAGCTTGGGGAGGCAGACGAACACTGAAGCTTTCTTT.

This rearrangement joins TRBV28 to TRBJ2-3; TRBD1 agrees at 7 bases. V lost 5 bases, J lost 2 bases, and 4 bases stayed unmatched. The CDR3 loop spans 14 amino acids. The V gene's germline CDR1 is MDHEN and CDR2 SYDVKM. The CDR3 DNA follows: TGTGCCAGCAGTATGGACAGGCCCACAGATACGCAGTATTTT. Its protein product is CASSMDRPTDTQYF. The full variable domain, rest sourced from reference TRBV28 and TRBJ2-3, is DVKVTQSSRYLVKRTGEKVFLECVQDMDHENMFWYRQDPGLGLRLIYFSYDVKMKEKGDIPEGYSVSREKKERFSLILESASTNQTSMYLCASSMDRPTDTQYFGPGTRLTVL.

The rearrangement links TRBV5-5 to TRBJ2-5; no clear D. The CDR3 has 14 amino acids. CDR1 is SGHKS and CDR2 is YYEKEE in the germline V gene (reference sequence). The V and J ends lost 6 bases and 3 bases respectively, with 15 bases between them. The CDR3 sequence: CASNKEAAEETQYF. As DNA, the CDR3 is TGTGCCAGCAACAAAGAGGCAGCCGAAGAGACCCAGTACTTC.

This clone was observed once. The CDR3 loop reads CAITPSPGLHYNEQFF. CDR3 DNA sequence: TGTGCCATCACCCCTAGCCCGGGACTCCACTACAATGAGCAGTTCTTC. V gene TRBV10-3 combines with J gene TRBJ2-1; D might be TRBD2 (6 bases). The germline V gene has CDR1 ENHRY and CDR2 SYGVKD. The ends were cut back, 7 bases at V and 3 bases at J, with 19 bases in the middle. This CDR3 comprises 16 residues.

The rearrangement links TRBV18 to TRBJ1-1; 12 positions match TRBD1. CDR3 length equals 14 residues. Trimming cost V 2 bases and J 8 bases; bases outside gene matches: 3. Germline CDR1 reads KGHSH; CDR2 reads LQKENI. In DNA form, the CDR3 reads TGTGCCAGCTCACCAGGGACAGGGGGCGCAGAAGCTTTCTTT. This sequence encodes CASSPGTGGAEAFF.

The CDR3 reads CASSIQGNEAFF. The CDR3 DNA reads as TGCGCCAGCAGCATACAGGGGAACGAAGCTTTCTTT. The chain employs TRBV5-1 and TRBJ1-1; TRBD1 matches 7 bases. CDR1 is SGHRS, CDR2 YFSETQ, per germline. Unmatched junction bases numbered 5, after V lost 4 bases and J lost 8 bases. The CDR3 is 12 residues long.